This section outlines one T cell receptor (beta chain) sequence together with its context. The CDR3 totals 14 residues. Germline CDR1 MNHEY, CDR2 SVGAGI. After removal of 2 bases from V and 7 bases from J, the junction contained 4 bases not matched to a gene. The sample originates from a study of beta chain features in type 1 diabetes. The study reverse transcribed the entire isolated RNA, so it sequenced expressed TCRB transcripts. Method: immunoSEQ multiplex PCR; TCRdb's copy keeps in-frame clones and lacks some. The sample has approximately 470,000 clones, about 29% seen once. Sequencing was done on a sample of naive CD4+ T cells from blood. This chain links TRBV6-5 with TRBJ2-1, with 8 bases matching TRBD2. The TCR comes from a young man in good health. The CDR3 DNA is TGTGCCAGCAGTTACCGGGAGGGCCGTAATGAGCAGTTCTTC. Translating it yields CASSYREGRNEQFF.